The 13 T cell receptor beta chains presented below share a single source sample, sequenced in a study of cytomegalovirus exposure and HLA in healthy donors. Primers for the PCR totalled 60 Vbeta and 13 Jbeta. Sequencing used immunoSEQ multiplex PCR; TCRdb keeps in-frame clones, though not all of them. In the table there are 100,000 to 150,000 clones, approximately 85% of which are singletons. The sample consisted of PBMCs. The receptors were sampled from a boy between 10 and 17 years old in good health and CMV-seronegative.

This chain joins TRBV7-8 and TRBJ2-5; D gene uncertain. Germline values: CDR1 SGHVS, CDR2 FQNEAQ. The ends were cut back, 5 bases at V and 4 bases at J, with 11 bases in the middle. This CDR3 has 13 residues. CDR3 in DNA: TGTGCCAGCAGCCCCCCGACTCGAGAGACCCAGTACTTC. This gives the protein CASSPPTRETQYF.

The table lists this clone with a count of one. The chain carries TRBV4-3 and TRBJ1-1, with a possible D match to TRBD1 (6 bases). The CDR3 has 15 residues. V gave up 4 bases and J gave up 2 bases, with 14 bases separating them. Germline CDR1 and CDR2: LGHNA and YSLEER. CDR3 in amino acids: CASSRETGPNTEAFF. The CDR3 region has the DNA TGCGCCAGCAGCCGAGAGACAGGTCCAAACACTGAAGCTTTCTTT.

V gene TRBV7-9 combines with J gene TRBJ2-3, with 7 bases aligning to TRBD1. CDR1 SEHNR and CDR2 FQNEAQ come from the germline V gene (reference sequence). V was clipped by 5 bases and J by 6 bases; unmatched bases: 11. There are 15 residues in the CDR3. CDR3 nucleotide sequence: TGTGCCAGCAGCCCAACGGGACAGCTGGGCGATACGCAGTATTTT. This encodes CASSPTGQLGDTQYF.

The chain carries TRBV7-6 and TRBJ2-5, with 10 bases matching TRBD2. CDR3 length equals 15 residues. Looked up from germline, CDR1 is SGHVS and CDR2 is FNYEAQ. J lost 2 bases, V lost 5 bases, and 5 bases had no gene match. This CDR3 is CASSPAGGEQETQYF. The CDR3, as DNA: TGTGCCAGCAGCCCAGCGGGAGGGGAGCAAGAGACCCAGTACTTC. The full variable domain, in which reference TRBV7-6 and TRBJ2-5 provide the parts outside the CDR3, is GAGVSQSPRYKVTKRGQDVALRCDPISGHVSLYWYRQALGQGPEFLTYFNYEAQQDKSGLPNDRFSAERPEGSISTLTIQRTEQRDSAMYRCASSPAGGEQETQYFGPGTRLLVL.

The chain links TRBV10-3 to TRBJ1-1, with D maybe TRBD1 (6 bases). The CDR3 consists of 12 residues. Germline V gene lookup returns CDR1 ENHRY and CDR2 SYGVKD. Deletions cut 10 bases from V and 2 bases from J, with 11 bases between. The CDR3 here is CATTTGNTEAFF. The DNA of the CDR3 is TGTGCCACCACGACAGGAAACACTGAAGCTTTCTTT.

V and J are TRBV27 and TRBJ2-7; tentatively, D is TRBD2 (6 bases). The CDR3 is 15 amino acids. Germline CDR1 MNHEY, CDR2 SMNVEV (reference sequence). V was shortened by 0 bases and J by 6 bases, with 15 bases between the two germline ends. This CDR3 is CASSLSKGLATEQYF. The DNA for the CDR3 is TGTGCCAGCAGTTTATCGAAGGGGCTAGCGACCGAGCAGTACTTC.

This clone was counted once. The chain recombines TRBV5-1 with TRBJ2-1; D might be TRBD2 (6 bases). The CDR3 has 16 residues. Germline V gene lookup returns CDR1 SGHRS and CDR2 YFSETQ. Trimming left V 4 bases short and J 0 bases short, with 14 bases between. The chain's CDR3 is CASSPQDGSSYNEQFF. In DNA form, the CDR3 reads TGCGCCAGCAGCCCCCAGGACGGGAGCTCCTACAATGAGCAGTTCTTC.

This rearrangement joins TRBV5-6 to TRBJ2-5, with TRBD1 matching over 7 bases. Germline CDR1 SGHDT, CDR2 YYEEEE. The CDR3 consists of 13 residues. J was trimmed by 6 bases and V by 4 bases; bases with no gene match: 6. The CDR3 loop is CASSPTGIKTQYF. The CDR3, as DNA: TGTGCCAGCAGCCCGACAGGGATCAAGACCCAGTACTTC.

The V call is TRBV5-1, the J call TRBJ2-1, with D maybe TRBD2 (5 bases). The CDR3 runs 14 residues. CDR1 is SGHRS and CDR2 is YFSETQ in the germline V gene. Trimming left V 1 base short and J 8 bases short, with 13 bases between. The chain's CDR3 is CASSLSAGADEQFF. DNA of the CDR3: TGCGCCAGCAGCTTGAGCGCGGGCGCGGATGAGCAGTTCTTC.

This clone appeared a single time. This chain links TRBV6-6 with TRBJ2-7, with 12 bases lining up with TRBD2. There are 16 residues in the CDR3. V was pared by 6 bases and J by 3 bases, with 9 bases of the junction left unmatched. CDR1 MNHNY and CDR2 SVGAGI come from the germline V gene (reference sequence). The CDR3: CASSGLAGTGNYEQYF. CDR3 DNA sequence: TGTGCCAGCAGCGGACTAGCGGGAACCGGAAACTACGAGCAGTACTTC.

This clone occurred a few times. The chain recombines TRBV4-2 with TRBJ1-6; 8 bases line up with TRBD1. CDR1 and CDR2 from the germline V gene are LGHNA and YNFKEQ. The CDR3 is 15 amino acids. The V gene end was trimmed by 0 bases and the J gene end by 7 bases; junction bases not matched to a gene: 2. In DNA form, the CDR3 reads TGTGCCAGCAGCCAAGATCGGGACAGGAATTCACCCCTCCACTTT. It specifies CASSQDRDRNSPLHF.

For the CDR3, the DNA is TGTGCCAGCAGCTTCAGGGACAACAATCAGCCCCAGCATTTT. Translating gives CASSFRDNNQPQHF. The V and J genes are TRBV7-9 and TRBJ1-5; D may be TRBD1 (6 bases). This CDR3 comprises 14 residues. Deletions cut 3 bases from V and 3 bases from J, with 9 bases between. Germline V gene lookup returns CDR1 SEHNR and CDR2 FQNEAQ (reference sequence).

The chain combines TRBV7-2 with TRBJ2-7; 7 nucleotides align to TRBD1. The CDR3 is made up of 15 amino acids. Per the germline V gene, CDR1 is SGHTA and CDR2 is FQGNSA. V trimming: 5 bases; J trimming: 3 bases; junction bases outside the gene matches: 10. The CDR3 is CASSPHRDRHYEQYF. The DNA of the CDR3 is TGTGCCAGCAGCCCGCACCGGGACAGACACTACGAGCAGTACTTC.